This TCR beta chain was identified in a study of blood T cell repertoires in COVID-19. Profiling relied on immunoSEQ multiplex PCR, and the TCRdb table lists in-frame clones only, not all of them. The sample carries more than 150,000 clones, roughly 84% recorded once. The V segment lost 6 bases and the J segment 5 bases; nucleotides outside the gene matches: 4. CDR3 size: 13 residues. The germline CDR1 and CDR2 sequences are SEHNR and FQNEAQ (reference sequence). The rearrangement links TRBV7-9 to TRBJ1-5; 7 nucleotides line up with TRBD1. Source material: PBMCs or T cells enriched from blood (not recorded which). The source of this sequence is a woman aged 60 to 75 who had recovered from COVID-19. The CDR3 DNA follows: TGTGCCAGCAGTTCCCAGGGGGATCAGCCCCAGCATTTT. This translates into CASSSQGDQPQHF.